This T cell receptor (beta chain) was sequenced in a study of spatial heterogeneity in lung cancer. The time point denotes: sample taken at primary tumor resection. In each case, whole RNA from tumor, nontumor lung or frozen PBMC was sequenced unsorted. Samples came from around 70 TRACERx patients with untreated early-stage lung cancer. General study findings and limits: Resection saw ubiquitous expanded tumor TCRs appear in blood more than follow-up did.

The CDR3 loop spans 15 amino acids. The germline V gene encodes CDR1 SGHTA and CDR2 FQGNSA. V shed 2 bases, J shed 3 bases, and the junction held 5 bases outside the gene matches. Each TCR cDNA molecule bore a unique molecular identifier. TCRdb analysed the 5' RACE reads with MiXCR anew, one entry per CDR3 protein. The sample holds about 26,000 distinct CDR3 sequences; 9.5% to 15% are singletons and the top ten take 25%. This clonotype was seen only a few times. Its antigen is currently unknown. The starting material was PBMCs, obtained at surgery. This chain uses TRBV7-2 with TRBJ2-7; 9 bases match TRBD2. This TCR was recovered from a female donor with early-stage non-small cell lung cancer. CDR3 coding DNA: TGTGCCAGCAGCTTATATGCTAGCGGGAACTACGAGCAGTACGTC. Translated: CASSLYASGNYEQYV.